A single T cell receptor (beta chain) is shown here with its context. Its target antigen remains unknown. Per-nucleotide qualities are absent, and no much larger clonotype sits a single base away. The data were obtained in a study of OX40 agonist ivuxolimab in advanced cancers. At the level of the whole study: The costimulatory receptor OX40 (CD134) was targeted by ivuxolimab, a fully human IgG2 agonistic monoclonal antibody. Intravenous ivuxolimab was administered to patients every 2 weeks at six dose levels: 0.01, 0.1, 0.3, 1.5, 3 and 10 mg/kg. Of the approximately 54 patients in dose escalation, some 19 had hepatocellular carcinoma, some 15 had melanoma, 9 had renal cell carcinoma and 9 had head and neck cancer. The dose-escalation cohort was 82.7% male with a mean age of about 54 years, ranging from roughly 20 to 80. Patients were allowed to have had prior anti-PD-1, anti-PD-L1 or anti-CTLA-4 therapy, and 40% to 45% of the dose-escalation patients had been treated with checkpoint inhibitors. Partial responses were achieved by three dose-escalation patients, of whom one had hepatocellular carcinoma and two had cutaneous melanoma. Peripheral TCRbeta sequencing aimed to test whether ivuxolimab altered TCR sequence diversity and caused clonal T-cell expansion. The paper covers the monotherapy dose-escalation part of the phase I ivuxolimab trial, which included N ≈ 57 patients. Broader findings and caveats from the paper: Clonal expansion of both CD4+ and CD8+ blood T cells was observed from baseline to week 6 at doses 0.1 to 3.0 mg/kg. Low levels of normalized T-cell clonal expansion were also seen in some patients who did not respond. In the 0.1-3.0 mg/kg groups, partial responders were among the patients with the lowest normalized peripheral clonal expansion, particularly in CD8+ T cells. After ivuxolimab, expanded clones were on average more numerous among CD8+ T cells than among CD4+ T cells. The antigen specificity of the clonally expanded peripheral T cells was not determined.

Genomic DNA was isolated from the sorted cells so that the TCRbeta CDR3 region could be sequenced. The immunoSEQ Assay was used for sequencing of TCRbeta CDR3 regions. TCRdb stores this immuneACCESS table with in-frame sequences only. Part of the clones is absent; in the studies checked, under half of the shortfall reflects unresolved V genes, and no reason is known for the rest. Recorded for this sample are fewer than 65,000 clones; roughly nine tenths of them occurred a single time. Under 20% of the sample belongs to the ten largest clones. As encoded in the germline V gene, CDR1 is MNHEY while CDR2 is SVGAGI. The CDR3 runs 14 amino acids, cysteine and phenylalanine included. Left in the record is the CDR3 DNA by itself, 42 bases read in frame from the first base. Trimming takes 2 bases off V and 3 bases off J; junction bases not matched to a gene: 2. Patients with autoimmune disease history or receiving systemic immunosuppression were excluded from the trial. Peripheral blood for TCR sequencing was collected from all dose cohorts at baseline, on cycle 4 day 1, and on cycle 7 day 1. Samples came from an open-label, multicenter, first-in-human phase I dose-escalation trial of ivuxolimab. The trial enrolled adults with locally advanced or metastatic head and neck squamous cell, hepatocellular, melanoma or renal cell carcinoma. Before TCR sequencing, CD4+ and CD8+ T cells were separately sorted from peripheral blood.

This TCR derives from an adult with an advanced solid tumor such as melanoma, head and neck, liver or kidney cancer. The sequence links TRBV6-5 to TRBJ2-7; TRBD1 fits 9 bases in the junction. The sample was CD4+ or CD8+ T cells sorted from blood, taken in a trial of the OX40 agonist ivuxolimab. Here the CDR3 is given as CASSYGTGNYEQYF. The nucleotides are TGTGCCAGCAGTTACGGGACAGGGAACTACGAGCAGTACTTC.